A single sample gave rise to the 18 T cell receptor beta chains below, sequenced in a study of molecular identifiers for immune sequencing clone quantification. MiXCR, run by TCRdb on the PCR reads, gives a single entry per CDR3 protein. The sample records nearly 8,500 distinct CDR3 sequences, around 33% being singletons. Sequencing used naive CD8+ T cells from blood, with Jurkat cell RNA spiked in. Subset reported: FACS-sorted CD8+CD4-CCR7+CD45RA+ naive T cells. Receptor source: a human donor in good health. Some libraries in this study had Jurkat cell RNA spiked in.

DNA for the CDR3: TGCGCCAGCAGCCATGGCGGACCAAGAAGCGGCAAAAACATTCAGTACTTC. Protein product: CASSHGGPRSGKNIQYF. The V and J genes are TRBV4-3 and TRBJ2-4; TRBD2 is a possible D gene (5 bases). The CDR3 covers 17 residues. The germline V gene has CDR1 LGHNA and CDR2 YSLEER. Trimming stripped 3 bases from V and 3 bases from J, with 18 bases between.

Details on this clonotype: A much larger clone is a single base away; this may be a read error. The rearrangement uses TRBV29-1 and TRBJ1-4; possible D gene TRBD1, 5 bases. This CDR3 region has 13 residues. V lost 8 bases and J lost 5, with 15 bases in between. The germline gives CDR1 SQVTM, CDR2 ANQGSEA. CDR3 DNA: TGCAGCAGACCGGGACGGAAGAATGAAAAACTGTTTTTT. Encoded protein: CSRPGRKNEKLFF.

This clonotype was recorded a few times. The chain uses TRBV6-2 or TRBV6-3 and TRBJ1-5, with D perhaps matching TRBD1 (5 bases). The germline CDR1 and CDR2 sequences are MNHEY and SVGEGT. The ends were cut back, 8 bases at V and 6 bases at J, with 11 bases in the middle. The CDR3 totals 12 residues. The CDR3: CASGWGSQPQHF. The CDR3 DNA follows: TGTGCCAGCGGATGGGGGAGTCAGCCCCAGCATTTT.

This clonotype was seen once. Just one base apart from a much larger clone, this may be a read error. This chain joins TRBV7-6 and TRBJ2-3; D not resolved. V was pared by 1 base and J by 4 bases, with 6 bases between. Germline lookup yields CDR1 SGHVS and CDR2 FNYEAQ. The CDR3 is 13 residues long. The CDR3 region is CASSLERSDTQYF. CDR3 sequence (DNA): TGTGCCAGCAGCTTAGAGCGCTCAGATACGCAGTATTTT.

V gene TRBV28 combines with J gene TRBJ1-5; D remains ambiguous. The CDR3 has 13 residues. V lost 7 bases, J lost 7 bases, and 14 bases lay in between. In germline, CDR1 is MDHEN, CDR2 SYDVKM. This CDR3 reads CASNDGVSQPQHF. The CDR3 DNA sequence: TGTGCCAGCAATGATGGAGTTTCGCAGCCCCAGCATTTT.

By frequency in the sample, this clonotype is medium-sized. V usage is TRBV2 and J usage is TRBJ2-3, with 7 bases aligning to TRBD2. The V segment lost 8 bases and the J segment 1 base; nucleotides outside the gene matches: 9. Germline V gives CDR1 SNHLY, CDR2 FYNNEI. The CDR3 has 15 amino acids. CDR3 DNA: TGTGCCAGCGGGGCGGGAGAAAAACGCACAGATACGCAGTATTTT. Protein sequence: CASGAGEKRTDTQYF.

Only a few counts were recorded for this clonotype. The V and J genes are TRBV19 and TRBJ1-5; D not resolved. The germline CDR1 and CDR2 sequences are LNHDA and SQIVND (reference sequence). The CDR3 contains 13 residues. With 3 bases removed from V and 2 bases from J, the gap between germline ends came to 5 bases. CDR3 in amino acids: CASSISGNQPQHF. As DNA, the CDR3 is TGTGCCAGTAGTATTTCGGGCAATCAGCCCCAGCATTTT.

The chain links TRBV6-5 to TRBJ2-2; 11 nucleotides agree with TRBD2. Trimming took 6 bases from V and 6 from J; bases not matched to a gene: 6. This CDR3 has 15 amino acids. CDR1 MNHEY and CDR2 SVGAGI come from the germline V gene. The CDR3 DNA reads TGTGCCAGCAGCAGAACTAGCGGGAGTGCCGGGGAGCTGTTTTTT. It encodes CASSRTSGSAGELFF.

The chain uses TRBV4-1 and TRBJ2-1; the D is unclear. V was clipped by 3 bases and J by 9 bases, with 9 bases between them. This CDR3 region has 12 residues. Germline CDR1 and CDR2: MGHRA and YSYEKL. The CDR3 loop reads CASSQLGGEQFF. The CDR3 bases are TGCGCCAGCAGCCAGCTCGGCGGTGAGCAGTTCTTC.

Relative to its sample, this clonotype is medium-sized. V usage is TRBV20-1 and J usage is TRBJ2-3; a weak D match, TRBD2 (5 bases). Between the trimmed V and J ends, which lost 0 bases and 0 bases, there was a span of 13 bases. CDR1 is DFQATT, CDR2 SNEGSKA, per germline (reference sequence). The CDR3 spans 16 residues. CDR3 in DNA: TGCAGTGCTAGAGATCGGTGGACTGCTAGCACAGATACGCAGTATTTT. This translates into CSARDRWTASTDTQYF.

Comments on this clonotype: One junction end disagrees with the germline gene, perhaps due to a read error. The chain joins TRBV12-3 or TRBV12-4 to TRBJ1-1; D is unclear. CDR3 size: 14 residues. CDR3 region: CASNADGVNTEALF. CDR3 bases: TGTGCCAGCAACGCCGACGGAGTGAACACTGAAGCTCTCTTT.

Notes on this clonotype: A much more abundant neighbour one base away suggests this may be a read error. The chain couples TRBV29-1 to TRBJ2-5; weak D call: TRBD2 (6 bases). CDR3 length: 8 amino acids. CDR1 and CDR2 from the germline V gene are SQVTM and ANQGSEA. CDR3 in amino acids: CCVPGGLF. CDR3 in DNA: TGCTGCGTGCCCGGGGGACTTTTC.

Regarding this clonotype: This may arise from a read error, as a much more abundant clone is one base away. The chain uses TRBV6-2 or TRBV6-3 and TRBJ2-5, with unresolved D. The germline V gene has CDR1 MNHEY and CDR2 SVGEGT. The CDR3 contains 14 residues. CDR3 residues: CASNYQAEQETQYF. For the CDR3, the DNA is TGTGCCAGCAATTACCAGGCAGAACAAGAGACCCAGTACTTC.

Comments on this clonotype: A much more abundant neighbour one base away suggests this may be a read error. This chain links TRBV7-9 with TRBJ1-1; D is unresolved. Germline CDR1 and CDR2: SEHNR and FQNEAQ (reference sequence). This CDR3 region has 14 residues. In DNA, the CDR3 is TGTGCCAGCAGCTTAGCTTCCACCGGCGCTGAAGCTATCTTT. It yields the protein CASSLASTGAEAIF.

The chain has TRBV4-2 and TRBJ2-7; TRBD2 agrees at 8 bases. Germline values: CDR1 LGHNA, CDR2 YNFKEQ. This CDR3 has 14 amino acids. Trimming removed 2 bases from V and 1 base from J; junction bases left unmatched: 1. Here the CDR3 reads CASSQPGGSYEQYF. CDR3 bases: TGTGCCAGCAGCCAACCGGGGGGGTCCTACGAGCAGTACTTC.

For this clonotype: The junction departs from germline at one end; a sequencing error may be responsible. The CDR3 protein is CASTPGAFPNEKLFF. The CDR3 nucleotides read TGTGCCAGCACCCCCGGCGCGTTTCCTAATGAAAAGCTGTTTTTT. V and J are TRBV12-3 or TRBV12-4 and TRBJ1-4, with D unclear. The CDR3 extends over 15 amino acids.

The chain uses TRBV20-1 and TRBJ2-2; D assignment may be TRBD1 or TRBD2 (6 bases each). V shed 4 bases and J shed 6 bases, with 15 bases lying between them. The germline gives CDR1 DFQATT, CDR2 SNEGSKA (reference sequence). This CDR3 comprises 14 residues. The CDR3 DNA sequence: TGCAGTGCTAACCGGGGGCCGCGGGCCGGGGAGCTGTTTTTT. This codes for CSANRGPRAGELFF.

Notes on this clonotype: A single base separates this from a much larger clone, so it may be a read error. The chain employs TRBV28 and TRBJ1-1; D is unresolved. Per the germline V gene, CDR1 is MDHEN and CDR2 is SYDVKM. This CDR3 has 14 amino acids. CDR3 in amino acids: CASTSMGSYTDAFF. The CDR3, as DNA: TGTGCCAGCACGTCAATGGGTTCGTACACTGATGCTTTCTTT.